A selection of T cell receptor beta chains follows, all from one sample in a study of patients and donors after allogeneic stem cell transplantation. TCRdb re-called the RT-PCR reads with MiXCR, one entry per CDR3 protein. Of approximately 140,000 distinct CDR3 sequences in the sample, over 35% were seen once. What was sequenced was blood, either unsorted or a sorted T cell fraction (not recorded which). The receptor source for this set is a human donor who was either an allogeneic HSCT recipient or a stem cell or donor lymphocyte infusion donor (not recorded which). It is not recorded whose cells these are; they may come from a transplant donor. CDR3s include the opening cysteine and the closing phenylalanine or tryptophan. A D gene is named only where the DNA matches it firmly. For some rows the clone size is stated as once, few or many, or as a class when expanded; others skip it.

D gene: TRBD2; V gene: TRBV20-1; clone size: -; J gene: TRBJ2-1; CDR3 protein: CSVTGGSSYNEQFF; CDR3 DNA: TGCAGTGTCACGGGCGGGAGCTCCTACAATGAGCAGTTCTTC
D gene: -; V gene: TRBV2; clone size: -; J gene: TRBJ2-3; CDR3 protein: CASSEGVTDTQYF; CDR3 DNA: TGTGCCAGCAGTGAAGGAGTGACAGATACGCAGTATTTT
D gene: -; V gene: TRBV29-1; clone size: -; J gene: TRBJ2-4; CDR3 protein: CSVGGREAKNIQYF; CDR3 DNA: TGCAGCGTTGGAGGCAGGGAGGCCAAAAACATTCAGTACTTC
D gene: -; V gene: TRBV5-1; clone size: few; J gene: TRBJ1-1; CDR3 protein: CASSLAQRETEAFF; CDR3 DNA: TGCGCCAGCAGCTTGGCCCAGAGAGAGACTGAAGCTTTCTTT
D gene: -; V gene: TRBV19; clone size: -; J gene: TRBJ1-1; CDR3 protein: CASSIDSRAEAFF; CDR3 DNA: TGTGCCAGTAGTATTGATTCGAGGGCCGAAGCTTTCTTT
D gene: TRBD1; V gene: TRBV27; clone size: few; J gene: TRBJ1-2; CDR3 protein: CASSPITGAQNVFGYTF; CDR3 DNA: TGTGCCAGCAGTCCTATCACAGGGGCTCAAAATGTATTTGGCTACACCTTC
D gene: TRBD1; V gene: TRBV25-1; clone size: medium-sized; J gene: TRBJ1-1; CDR3 protein: CASTQGLGTEAFF; CDR3 DNA: TGTGCCAGCACACAGGGGCTGGGGACTGAAGCTTTCTTT
D gene: -; V gene: TRBV5-1; clone size: -; J gene: TRBJ1-1; CDR3 protein: CASSPLQGVNTEAFF; CDR3 DNA: TGCGCCAGCTCCCCTTTACAGGGCGTTAACACTGAAGCTTTCTTT
D gene: -; V gene: TRBV19; clone size: -; J gene: TRBJ1-6; CDR3 protein: CASSGTQDSPLHF; CDR3 DNA: TGTGCCAGCTCCGGGACACAAGATTCACCCCTCCACTTT
D gene: -; V gene: TRBV16; clone size: few; J gene: TRBJ1-5; CDR3 protein: CASGVNQPQHF; CDR3 DNA: TGTGCCAGCGGAGTTAATCAGCCCCAGCATTTT
D gene: -; V gene: TRBV6-5; clone size: few; J gene: TRBJ1-2; CDR3 protein: CASSPSGGGHGYTF; CDR3 DNA: TGTGCCAGCAGTCCCTCTGGAGGCGGGCATGGCTACACCTTC
D gene: -; V gene: TRBV20-1; clone size: few; J gene: TRBJ1-5; CDR3 protein: CSARWSNQPQHF; CDR3 DNA: TGCAGTGCTCGATGGAGCAATCAGCCCCAGCATTTT
D gene: -; V gene: TRBV27; clone size: -; J gene: TRBJ2-5; CDR3 protein: CASSSGPRLEETQYF; CDR3 DNA: TGTGCCAGCTCCTCCGGCCCCCGACTAGAAGAGACCCAGTACTTC
D gene: -; V gene: TRBV10-3; clone size: -; J gene: TRBJ2-1; CDR3 protein: CAIKMDQGETYNEQFF; CDR3 DNA: TGTGCCATCAAAATGGATCAGGGAGAAACCTACAATGAGCAGTTCTTC
D gene: -; V gene: TRBV6-2/TRBV6-3; clone size: -; J gene: TRBJ1-2; CDR3 protein: CASGDGRHYGYTF; CDR3 DNA: TGTGCCAGCGGTGATGGACGGCACTATGGCTACACCTTC
D gene: TRBD1; V gene: TRBV6-2/TRBV6-3; clone size: -; J gene: TRBJ2-5; CDR3 protein: CASSFDRGQETQYF; CDR3 DNA: TGTGCCAGCAGTTTCGACAGGGGCCAAGAGACCCAGTACTTC
D gene: TRBD1; V gene: TRBV5-1; clone size: few; J gene: TRBJ1-2; CDR3 protein: CASSSGQGDYGYTF; CDR3 DNA: TGCGCCAGCAGCTCGGGACAGGGCGACTATGGCTACACCTTC
D gene: TRBD1; V gene: TRBV9; clone size: -; J gene: TRBJ1-5; CDR3 protein: CASSVEGGGQPQHF; CDR3 DNA: TGTGCCAGCAGCGTAGAAGGGGGCGGTCAGCCCCAGCATTTT
D gene: -; V gene: TRBV5-1; clone size: few; J gene: TRBJ2-3; CDR3 protein: CASSLNPRGHSTDTQYF; CDR3 DNA: TGCGCCAGCAGCTTAAACCCCAGGGGCCATAGCACAGATACGCAGTATTTT
D gene: -; V gene: TRBV12-3/TRBV12-4; clone size: -; J gene: TRBJ1-1; CDR3 protein: CASSLGDAGGSTEAFF; CDR3 DNA: TGTGCCAGCAGTTTGGGGGACGCGGGAGGAAGCACTGAAGCTTTCTTT
D gene: -; V gene: TRBV18; clone size: -; J gene: TRBJ2-1; CDR3 protein: CASSPDSSYNEQFF; CDR3 DNA: TGTGCCAGCTCACCTGACAGTTCCTACAATGAGCAGTTCTTC
D gene: -; V gene: TRBV12-3/TRBV12-4; clone size: few; J gene: TRBJ1-5; CDR3 protein: CASSFGQPQHF; CDR3 DNA: TGTGCCAGCAGTTTTGGTCAGCCCCAGCATTTT
D gene: -; V gene: TRBV7-6; clone size: few; J gene: TRBJ1-3; CDR3 protein: CASSLEGGTFSGNTIYF; CDR3 DNA: TGTGCCAGCAGCTTAGAGGGCGGCACTTTTTCTGGAAACACCATATATTTT
D gene: TRBD1; V gene: TRBV9; clone size: -; J gene: TRBJ2-3; CDR3 protein: CASSVAGTGGTDTQYF; CDR3 DNA: TGTGCCAGCAGCGTGGCCGGGACAGGGGGAACAGATACGCAGTATTTT
D gene: TRBD2; V gene: TRBV27; clone size: -; J gene: TRBJ2-7; CDR3 protein: CASSLGGSLFSYEQYF; CDR3 DNA: TGTGCCAGCAGTTTGGGAGGGTCGCTTTTCTCCTACGAGCAGTACTTC
D gene: -; V gene: TRBV9; clone size: few; J gene: TRBJ2-3; CDR3 protein: CASSPPWTSTDTQYF; CDR3 DNA: TGTGCCAGCAGCCCCCCCTGGACCAGCACAGATACGCAGTATTTT
D gene: -; V gene: TRBV3-1; clone size: -; J gene: TRBJ1-1; CDR3 protein: CASSQGRLNTEAFF; CDR3 DNA: TGTGCCAGCAGCCAAGGCAGGTTGAACACTGAAGCTTTCTTT
D gene: -; V gene: TRBV7-2; clone size: -; J gene: TRBJ1-2; CDR3 protein: CASSLDLEGGYTF; CDR3 DNA: TGTGCCAGCAGCTTAGATCTCGAGGGCGGCTACACCTTC
D gene: -; V gene: TRBV28; clone size: few; J gene: TRBJ2-7; CDR3 protein: CAKGLSYEKYF; CDR3 DNA: TGTGCCAAGGGCCTCTCCTACGAGAAGTACTTC
D gene: -; V gene: TRBV10-3; clone size: -; J gene: TRBJ1-6; CDR3 protein: CAISESGFSPLHF; CDR3 DNA: TGTGCCATCAGTGAGTCAGGTTTCTCACCCCTCCACTTT
D gene: -; V gene: TRBV20-1; clone size: few; J gene: TRBJ1-1; CDR3 protein: CSASPGTEAFF; CDR3 DNA: TGCAGTGCTAGTCCGGGCACTGAAGCTTTCTTT
D gene: TRBD1; V gene: TRBV4-2; clone size: -; J gene: TRBJ2-5; CDR3 protein: CASSQGQGAKETQYF; CDR3 DNA: TGTGCCAGCAGCCAGGGACAGGGGGCTAAGGAGACCCAGTACTTC
D gene: -; V gene: TRBV9; clone size: few; J gene: TRBJ1-5; CDR3 protein: CASSVGDGQPQHF; CDR3 DNA: TGTGCCAGCAGCGTAGGGGACGGGCAGCCCCAGCATTTT